This entry describes one TCR beta chain. The antigen is not known. The sample originates from a study of graft-versus-host responses after intestinal transplantation. Overall study context: Isolated intestinal, liver-intestinal, or multivisceral transplants had been given to the recipients. Overall study findings and caveats: Early after transplant, HvG declines were associated with peak levels of circulating GvH clones.

TCRdb's copy holds only in-frame clones and misses some; the assay was immunoSEQ multiplex PCR. The data contain 9,000 to 13,000 clones, roughly 92% of them singletons. The TCR originated in a human patient who received an intestinal transplant, so some T cells may come from the graft donor. The sample in question was PBMCs, obtained approximately 40 days after intestinal transplantation.

The CDR3 coding sequence is TGTGCCAGCAGCTTTCTCTTATACGGCGAGCAGTACTTC. Translating it yields CASSFLLYGEQYF. V usage is TRBV11-2 and J usage is TRBJ2-7; D is undetermined. V was pared by 3 bases and J by 6 bases, with 12 bases between. The germline V gene has CDR1 SGHAT and CDR2 FQNNGV. The CDR3 is made up of 13 amino acids.